The 17 T cell receptor beta chains presented below share a single source sample, sequenced in a study of blood T cell repertoires in COVID-19. Generated by immunoSEQ multiplex PCR, the TCRdb table keeps only in-frame clones and is missing some. The data show roughly 100,000 clones, just under 85% seen once. What was sequenced was peripheral blood. These receptors originate from a woman older than 75 with active or convalescent COVID-19.

The chain combines TRBV11-2 with TRBJ2-3; D ambiguous. CDR1 and CDR2 from the germline V gene are SGHAT and FQNNGV. The length of the CDR3 is 14 residues. V lost 4 bases to trimming and J lost 6 bases, with 14 bases between them. The DNA for the CDR3 is TGTGCCAGCAGCTCCCTCGGTCCCACGGATACGCAGTATTTT. It translates to CASSSLGPTDTQYF.

The rearrangement links TRBV12-3 or TRBV12-4 to TRBJ1-5, with D uncertain. Trimming left V 6 bases short and J 6 bases short, with 9 bases between. The CDR3 contains 12 residues. This CDR3 is CASSSFGQPQHF. As DNA, the CDR3 is TGTGCCAGCAGCTCGTTCGGTCAGCCCCAGCATTTT.

The rearrangement uses TRBV28 and TRBJ1-6; 8 bases match TRBD1. Trimming removed 6 bases from V and 3 bases from J; junction bases left unmatched: 10. Germline V gives CDR1 MDHEN, CDR2 SYDVKM. CDR3 size: 17 residues. The CDR3 bases are TGTGCCAGCAGGGCTAATGACAGGGGACACTATAATTCACCCCTCCACTTT. It codes for CASRANDRGHYNSPLHF.

This sequence joins TRBV5-4 and TRBJ2-7; possible D gene TRBD1, 5 bases. V lost 4 bases and J lost 5, with 13 bases in between. CDR3 length: 13 residues. Germline CDR1 and CDR2: SGHNT and YYREEE (reference sequence). This CDR3 reads CASSPGMEHEQYF. The DNA of the CDR3 is TGTGCCAGCAGCCCAGGGATGGAACACGAGCAGTACTTC.

This clone has only one observation. The chain recombines TRBV5-5 with TRBJ1-4; 12 bases map to TRBD1. CDR1 and CDR2 from the germline V gene are SGHKS and YYEKEE (reference sequence). The CDR3 length is 15 residues. V gave up 4 bases and J gave up 8 bases; unmatched junction bases: 6. The CDR3 protein is CASSPGDRGLEKLFF. The CDR3 DNA reads as TGTGCCAGCAGCCCCGGGGACAGGGGGCTCGAAAAACTGTTTTTT.

The J gene is TRBJ2-3, the V gene TRBV12-3 or TRBV12-4; a weak D match, TRBD1 (5 bases). Trimming removed 5 bases at V and 4 bases at J, with 7 bases between. The CDR3 sequence is 12 residues long. The CDR3 is CASSPTADTQYF. CDR3 coding DNA: TGTGCCAGCAGTCCGACAGCAGATACGCAGTATTTT.

The genes are TRBV7-6 and TRBJ1-2; 7 bases are shared with TRBD1. The CDR3 spans 16 residues. The germline V gene has CDR1 SGHVS and CDR2 FNYEAQ. J lost 3 bases, V lost 4 bases, and 11 bases had no gene match. In nucleotides, the CDR3 is TGTGCCAGCAGCTCCCCTGTCGGACAGGTTGACTATGGCTACACCTTC. Its protein is CASSSPVGQVDYGYTF.

This clone was observed once. The genes are TRBV20-1 and TRBJ2-3, with no clear D. CDR1 is DFQATT and CDR2 is SNEGSKA in the germline V gene (reference sequence). The V and J ends lost 5 bases and 3 bases respectively, with 6 bases between them. The CDR3 length is 11 residues. CDR3 sequence reads: CSAGRTDTQYF. The DNA of the CDR3 is TGCAGTGCTGGCAGAACAGATACGCAGTATTTT.

The chain recombines TRBV3-1 (or the pseudogene TRBV3-2) with TRBJ2-1, with 11 bases fitting TRBD2. V dropped 6 bases and J dropped 3; count of bases not matched to a gene: 10. Germline-derived CDR1 and CDR2 are LGHDT and YNNKEL (reference sequence). This CDR3 contains 17 residues. The CDR3 region is CASSARLAGTLYNEQFF. CDR3 bases: TGTGCCAGCAGTGCTAGACTAGCGGGGACTCTCTACAATGAGCAGTTCTTC.

The gene calls are TRBV11-2 and TRBJ1-5, with D unclear. The CDR3 has 13 residues. Trimming shortened V by 3 bases and J by 2 bases, and 5 bases separated the two germline ends. Germline V gene data show CDR1 as SGHAT and CDR2 as FQNNGV. For the CDR3, the DNA is TGTGCCAGCAGCTTCGGTGGCAATCAGCCCCAGCATTTT. Protein sequence: CASSFGGNQPQHF.

This chain joins TRBV27 and TRBJ2-5; 10 positions match TRBD2. V shed 3 bases, J shed 4 bases, and the junction held 11 bases outside the gene matches. In germline, CDR1 is MNHEY, CDR2 SMNVEV (reference sequence). The length of the CDR3 is 17 residues. CDR3 in amino acids: CASSFNFASGRTETQYF. CDR3 sequence (DNA): TGTGCCAGCAGTTTTAATTTCGCTAGCGGGAGAACAGAGACCCAGTACTTC.

The chain joins TRBV19 to TRBJ1-5, with D unresolved. The ends were cut back, 1 base at V and 2 bases at J, with 12 bases in the middle. The CDR3 is made up of 16 amino acids. Germline lookup yields CDR1 LNHDA and CDR2 SQIVND (reference sequence). Here the CDR3 reads CASSIVTLYGNQPQHF. The DNA of the CDR3 is TGTGCCAGTAGTATAGTGACACTCTACGGCAATCAGCCCCAGCATTTT.

CDR3 region: CASSILGDGLNEQFF. The CDR3 coding sequence is TGTGCCAGTAGTATACTCGGAGATGGACTAAATGAGCAGTTCTTC. This chain joins TRBV19 and TRBJ2-1; D is perhaps TRBD2 (6 bases). Between the trimmed V and J ends, which lost 2 bases and 7 bases, there was a span of 15 bases. The CDR3 loop spans 15 amino acids. Germline lookup yields CDR1 LNHDA and CDR2 SQIVND (reference sequence).

This rearrangement joins TRBV29-1 to TRBJ1-2; tentatively, D is TRBD1 (6 bases). The V gene's germline CDR1 is SQVTM and CDR2 ANQGSEA. The CDR3 runs 12 residues. Trimming removed 5 bases at V and 6 bases at J, with 13 bases between. CDR3 sequence reads: CSVMTGLDGYTF. In DNA form, the CDR3 reads TGCAGCGTTATGACAGGTCTCGATGGCTACACCTTC. The full variable domain, in which reference TRBV29-1 and TRBJ1-2 provide the parts outside the CDR3, is SAVISQKPSRDICQRGTSLTIQCQVDSQVTMMFWYRQQPGQSLTLIATANQGSEATYESGFVIDKFPISRPNLTFSTLTVSNMSPEDSSIYLCSVMTGLDGYTFGSGTRLTVV.

The V gene is TRBV30, the J gene TRBJ2-3, with D possibly TRBD2 on 6 matching bases. Trimming took off 0 bases at V and 0 bases at J, with 10 bases between the two ends. CDR1 is GTSNPN and CDR2 is SVGIG in the germline V gene (reference sequence). This CDR3 comprises 15 residues. CDR3 residues: CAWSVRGTSTDTQYF. Here the CDR3 DNA reads TGTGCCTGGAGTGTACGGGGGACGAGCACAGATACGCAGTATTTT.

The rearrangement links TRBV6-5 to TRBJ2-3; D is possibly TRBD2 (6 bases). The CDR3 extends over 15 amino acids. Deletions cut 6 bases from V and 4 bases from J, with 17 bases between. Germline CDR1 reads MNHEY; CDR2 reads SVGAGI. CDR3: CASRSVSGVADTQYF. DNA for the CDR3: TGTGCCAGCAGGTCGGTTAGCGGAGTAGCAGATACGCAGTATTTT.

V and J are TRBV6-5 and TRBJ1-6; no reliable D call. V gave up 2 bases and J gave up 7 bases, with 15 bases separating them. CDR1 is MNHEY and CDR2 is SVGAGI in the germline V gene. The CDR3 contains 16 residues. CDR3 residues: CASSYVPPYNNSPLHF. The CDR3 nucleotides are TGTGCCAGCAGTTACGTCCCACCTTACAACAATTCACCCCTCCACTTT.